This TCR beta chain is from a study of cytotoxic CD8 clonotypes in ibrutinib-treated CLL. Study-level information: Patient counts were about a dozen relapsed/refractory, roughly 15 treatment-naive and fewer than 18 IGHV unmutated.

This clone was counted once. Only in-frame clones appear in the TCRdb table, and some are missing; sequencing was by immunoSEQ multiplex PCR. The sample contains about 92,000 clones, over 60% of which appear only once. The TCR comes from a human donor with chronic lymphocytic leukemia. Material: PBMCs, obtained after 24 months of ibrutinib treatment.

The CDR3 protein is CASSVERSNTEAFF. CDR3 DNA: TGTGCCAGCAGCGTGGAACGGAGTAACACTGAAGCTTTCTTT. This sequence joins TRBV9 and TRBJ1-1; D remains unclear. This CDR3 contains 14 residues. The V and J ends lost 2 bases and 2 bases respectively, with 10 bases between them. CDR1 SGDLS and CDR2 YYNGEE come from the germline V gene.